What follows is one T cell receptor beta chain and its context. This CDR3 contains 17 residues. V shed 0 bases, J shed 4 bases, and the junction held 12 bases outside the gene matches. Germline lookup yields CDR1 SGHRS and CDR2 YFSETQ. Per the study methods: Estimation of nucleated cell counts relied on the amplification of reference gene primers. The table came from immunoSEQ multiplex PCR; TCRdb's copy has only in-frame clones and leaves some out. For V, J and clone size, that table is used; D and trimming come from the DNA. The table lists about 83,000 clones, just over 85% of them singletons. The sample comes from a study of blood T cell repertoires in COVID-19. About the study: Samples taken during acute and convalescent COVID-19 were collected in the United States, Italy and Spain.

The V call is TRBV5-1, the J call TRBJ1-2, with 7 bases that match TRBD1. Specimen: peripheral blood. The TCR comes from a woman of 80 years or more in a cohort sampled during active or convalescent COVID-19. CDR3 bases: TGCGCCAGCAGCTTGGAGCTCGCGGCAGGGGGAGGCTATGGCTACACCTTC. Encoded protein: CASSLELAAGGGYGYTF.